These 22 T cell receptor beta chains share one sample of origin, sequenced in a study of PD-L1 blockade in urothelial cancer. Measured with immunoSEQ multiplex PCR; TCRdb has only the in-frame clones, and not every one. The sample holds around 43,000 clones, around nine tenths seen once. Stated time point: pretreatment peripheral blood. Sequenced material: PBMCs, taken around atezolizumab (anti-PD-L1) treatment. These receptors were taken from a donor over 35 with urothelial cancer.

The chain recombines TRBV7-2 with TRBJ2-3, with D maybe TRBD1 (6 bases). The germline gives CDR1 SGHTA, CDR2 FQGNSA. This CDR3 is built from 13 residues. V dropped 5 bases and J dropped 7 bases, with 13 bases sitting between them. CDR3 amino acids: CASSTSGAHTQYF. For the CDR3, the DNA is TGTGCCAGCAGCACCTCAGGGGCCCATACGCAGTATTTT. The whole variable domain, filled in from reference TRBV7-2 and TRBJ2-3, reads GAGVSQSPSNKVTEKGKDVELRCDPISGHTALYWYRQSLGQGLEFLIYFQGNSAPDKSGLPSDRFSAERTGGSVSTLTIQRTQQEDSAVYLCASSTSGAHTQYFGPGTRLTVL.

The chain couples TRBV7-2 to TRBJ2-1, with D possibly being TRBD2 (6 bases). The CDR3 spans 17 residues. Germline V gene lookup returns CDR1 SGHTA and CDR2 FQGNSA. The V end was cut by 5 bases, the J end by 2 bases, with 19 bases between. The CDR3 reads CASSTAGAAGPYNEQFF. The CDR3 DNA sequence: TGTGCCAGCAGCACCGCCGGGGCTGCGGGACCCTACAATGAGCAGTTCTTC.

This clone appeared a single time. The J gene is TRBJ1-1, the V gene TRBV6-6; 9 nucleotides agree with TRBD1. The germline V gene has CDR1 MNHNY and CDR2 SVGAGI (reference sequence). The CDR3 covers 16 residues. V shed 6 bases and J 3 bases; nucleotides not matched to a gene: 11. The CDR3, as DNA: TGTGCCAGCAGAACCTATACAGGGGGCAGGGACACTGAAGCTTTCTTT. Protein: CASRTYTGGRDTEAFF.

The chain is built from TRBV6-4 and TRBJ1-2; 7 bases are shared with TRBD1. V lost 6 bases and J lost 8; bases outside the gene matches: 9. In germline, CDR1 is MRHNA, CDR2 SNTAGT. This CDR3 has 13 residues. CDR3 bases: TGTGCCAGCAGGGCAGGGGGTGGCGGCGGCTACACCTTC. Protein: CASRAGGGGGYTF.

V and J are TRBV7-9 and TRBJ2-7, with D possibly matching TRBD2 (5 bases). This CDR3 has 13 amino acids. Germline CDR1 SEHNR, CDR2 FQNEAQ (reference sequence). The germline V and J ends were trimmed by 4 bases and 5 bases, with 12 bases remaining between them. CDR3 coding DNA: TGTGCCAGCAGCTGGAATCTCGGGAACGAGCAGTACTTC. Protein sequence: CASSWNLGNEQYF.

The chain is built from TRBV15 and TRBJ2-7; weak D call: TRBD2 (5 bases). The CDR3 spans 15 residues. Between the trimmed V and J ends, which lost 4 bases and 0 bases, there was a span of 13 bases. Germline CDR1 reads LNHNV; CDR2 reads YYDKDF (reference sequence). As DNA, the CDR3 is TGTGCCACCAGCACAGCCGGGGAAGGCTCCTACGAGCAGTACTTC. This translates into CATSTAGEGSYEQYF.

This clone was recorded a few times. J is TRBJ2-5 and V is TRBV7-9; 12 nucleotides line up with TRBD1. V trimming: 5 bases; J trimming: 4 bases; junction bases outside the gene matches: 11. The CDR3 length is 17 residues. In germline, CDR1 is SEHNR, CDR2 FQNEAQ (reference sequence). The CDR3 DNA is TGTGCCAGCAGCCCGGGACAGGGGGCGAGTTGGTCAGAGACCCAGTACTTC. This codes for CASSPGQGASWSETQYF.

This clone appeared a few times. The V call is TRBV5-8, the J call TRBJ2-2, with 13 bases aligning to TRBD2. The CDR3 runs 17 residues. Losses at the gene ends were 2 bases for V and 6 bases for J; bases not matched to a gene: 7. Germline CDR1 is SGHTS and CDR2 is YDEGEE. The CDR3 DNA sequence: TGTGCCAGCAGCTTCCCCAGGACTAGCGGGAGTTCCGGGGAGCTGTTTTTT. Translation: CASSFPRTSGSSGELFF.

V usage is TRBV28 and J usage is TRBJ2-1, with 8 bases lining up with TRBD2. Germline V gene data show CDR1 as MDHEN and CDR2 as SYDVKM. Trimming at V came to 6 bases and at J to 2 bases, leaving 3 bases not matched to a gene. This CDR3 contains 14 residues. Here the CDR3 DNA reads TGTGCCAGCAGAGCGGGGGCCCCCTACAATGAGCAGTTCTTC. Protein: CASRAGAPYNEQFF.

The chain joins TRBV7-3 to TRBJ2-1; 11 bases fit TRBD2. Per the germline V gene, CDR1 is SGHTA and CDR2 is FQGTGA. V shed 1 base and J 9 bases; nucleotides not matched to a gene: 2. The CDR3 sequence is 14 residues long. The CDR3 here is CASSLKLAGGEQFF. The CDR3 DNA is TGTGCCAGCAGCTTAAAGCTAGCGGGAGGTGAGCAGTTCTTC.

The J gene is TRBJ2-5, the V gene TRBV4-1; 11 positions match TRBD2. Germline trimming cut 0 bases from V and 7 bases from J; bases unmatched to any gene: 13. The CDR3 consists of 18 residues. Germline loops: CDR1 MGHRA, CDR2 YSYEKL. CDR3 amino acids: CASSQDGASGRPRRTQYF. CDR3 nucleotide sequence: TGCGCCAGCAGCCAAGATGGGGCTAGCGGGAGGCCCCGGCGGACCCAGTACTTC.

The chain has TRBV7-9 and TRBJ2-5, with TRBD1 matching over 9 bases. The junction had 4 bases not matched to a gene; V was cut back by 3 bases and J by 5 bases. Germline CDR1 reads SEHNR; CDR2 reads FQNEAQ (reference sequence). CDR3 length equals 14 residues. The CDR3 DNA is TGTGCCAGCAGCTTCCCGACAGGGGGGGAGACCCAGTACTTC. Translation gives CASSFPTGGETQYF.

V usage is TRBV11-3 and J usage is TRBJ2-5; 7 positions agree with TRBD2. Germline-derived CDR1 and CDR2 are SGHNT and YENEEA. This CDR3 region has 15 residues. The V and J ends lost 5 bases and 5 bases, in that order; junction bases with no gene match: 11. The CDR3 DNA sequence: TGTGCCAGCAGCCCCAGAAGGGAGGGGAGGGAGACCCAGTACTTC. Translation: CASSPRREGRETQYF.

This clone was observed a single time. The chain carries TRBV7-2 and TRBJ1-5; D remains ambiguous. Germline values: CDR1 SGHTA, CDR2 FQGNSA. With 2 bases removed from V and 3 bases from J, the gap between germline ends came to 11 bases. CDR3 size: 15 residues. The CDR3 sequence is CASSLSERTNQPQHF. For the CDR3, the DNA is TGTGCCAGCAGCTTATCGGAGCGGACCAATCAGCCCCAGCATTTT.

V is TRBV15 and J is TRBJ1-1; 9 nucleotides agree with TRBD1. The CDR3 contains 14 residues. Germline V gene sequence: CDR1 LNHNV, CDR2 YYDKDF (reference sequence). V was pared by 4 bases and J by 4 bases, with 4 bases of the junction left unmatched. The CDR3 sequence is CATSTDRGTTEAFF. In DNA, the CDR3 is TGTGCCACCAGCACTGACAGGGGGACCACTGAAGCTTTCTTT.

This chain uses TRBV5-1 with TRBJ2-7; TRBD2 matches 13 bases. The CDR3 loop spans 18 amino acids. The V gene end was trimmed by 0 bases and the J gene end by 4 bases; junction bases not matched to a gene: 10. Germline CDR1 is SGHRS and CDR2 is YFSETQ. The chain's CDR3 is CASSLGGRTSGREYEQYF. The CDR3 region has the DNA TGCGCCAGCAGCTTGGGGGGTCGGACTAGCGGGAGAGAGTACGAGCAGTACTTC.

This clone was detected only a few times. The V gene is TRBV29-1, the J gene TRBJ1-1; TRBD1 might be the D (5 bases). With 5 bases removed from V and 5 bases from J, the gap between germline ends came to 18 bases. The CDR3 extends over 14 amino acids. CDR1 is SQVTM and CDR2 is ANQGSEA in the germline V gene. The CDR3 DNA follows: TGCAGCGTTCCATCAGGGCCCGAGGATACTGAAGCTTTCTTT. It codes for CSVPSGPEDTEAFF.

This chain connects TRBV6-1 to TRBJ1-5; D gene unclear. The CDR3 has 14 residues. Trimming cost V 4 bases and J 10 bases, with 17 bases left between them. The V gene's germline CDR1 is MNHNS and CDR2 SASEGT. CDR3 DNA: TGTGCCAGCAGTGCCGGACGGCCCGAGGGTCCCCAGCATTTT. Residues: CASSAGRPEGPQHF.

The chain links TRBV27 to TRBJ1-1, with a possible D match to TRBD1 (5 bases). Germline loops: CDR1 MNHEY, CDR2 SMNVEV (reference sequence). Trimming left V 4 bases short and J 11 bases short, with 17 bases between. The CDR3 sequence is 13 residues long. CDR3 region: CASSSRGNNLAFF. CDR3 nucleotide sequence: TGTGCCAGCAGTTCCCGGGGGAATAATTTGGCTTTCTTT.

A single count supports this clone. This rearrangement joins TRBV9 to TRBJ2-7; 8 nucleotides agree with TRBD1. The ends lost 4 bases at V and 2 bases at J; junction bases unmatched: 8. Germline CDR1 is SGDLS and CDR2 is YYNGEE. The CDR3 loop spans 15 amino acids. CDR3 coding DNA: TGTGCCAGCAGCACCGGACAGGGTGCCCCCTACGAGCAGTACTTC. The encoded protein is CASSTGQGAPYEQYF.

This clone was recorded only once. The chain couples TRBV2 to TRBJ1-5; the D is unclear. This CDR3 is 12 amino acids long. The V and J ends lost 2 bases and 7 bases respectively, with 6 bases between them. From germline, CDR1 is SNHLY and CDR2 FYNNEI. This CDR3 reads CASSENTQPQHF. The CDR3 nucleotides read TGTGCCAGCAGTGAAAACACGCAGCCCCAGCATTTT. Variable domain in full (rest from reference TRBV2 and TRBJ1-5): EPEVTQTPSHQVTQMGQEVILRCVPISNHLYFYWYRQILGQKVEFLVSFYNNEISEKSEIFDDQFSVERPDGSNFTLKIRSTKLEDSAMYFCASSENTQPQHFGDGTRLSIL.

The gene calls are TRBV7-2 and TRBJ1-2; perhaps TRBD1 as D (6 bases). Trimming took 5 bases from V and 4 from J, leaving 17 bases between them. The CDR3 spans 15 residues. Per the germline V gene, CDR1 is SGHTA and CDR2 is FQGNSA. The CDR3 DNA follows: TGTGCCAGCAGCCCAGGACCAGGGGATGGCTATGGCTACACCTTC. This encodes CASSPGPGDGYGYTF.